This T cell receptor beta chain stems from a study of Ad26.COV2.S vaccination and SARS-CoV-2 variants. In the study overall: Ad26.COV2.S was injected intramuscularly once or twice, 56 days apart. General study findings and limits: Ad26.COV2.S recipients had broader spike-specific TCRs (P = 0.0014).

Treatment indicated: some 20 received Ad26.COV2.S at low or high dose, single or two shots; about 5 received placebo; per-sample allocation not given. Sampling happened 63 days after the first vaccine or placebo injection. Trimming took 4 bases from V and 0 from J, leaving 9 bases between them. The CDR3 has 14 residues. The germline V gene has CDR1 SGDLS and CDR2 YYNGEE. Sequencing was performed with immunoSEQ multiplex PCR; in TCRdb, only in-frame clones are kept and a portion is missing. The sample holds about 390,000 clones; roughly 90% are singletons and the top ten take around 1.7%. Comments on this clone: Antigen unknown.

The receptor was derived from a person between 18 and 65 years old who received the Ad26.COV2.S COVID-19 vaccine or a placebo. Sequenced here: peripheral blood, sampled in a trial of Ad26.COV2.S vaccine versus placebo. The V gene is TRBV9, the J gene TRBJ2-3; D is unresolved. The CDR3 protein is CASSPPPSTDTQYF. The CDR3 DNA reads as TGTGCCAGCAGCCCACCCCCAAGCACAGATACGCAGTATTTT.